This T cell receptor beta chain was profiled in a study of cytomegalovirus exposure and HLA in healthy donors. Comment on this clone: Its cognate antigen is unknown.

Method: immunoSEQ multiplex PCR; TCRdb's copy keeps in-frame clones and lacks some. The sample yields 100,000 or so clones, roughly 87% seen once. General study findings and limits: Through in vitro validation, three CMV-associated chains were shown to be specific for CMV antigens.

Sequenced material: PBMCs. The receptor's source is a woman in her 30s in good health and CMV-seronegative.

CDR3 DNA sequence: TGTGCCAGCAGCGCCCGCGTGGCCGGGAGGGAAGCTTTCTTT. As protein: CASSARVAGREAFF. The gene calls are TRBV5-4 and TRBJ1-1; D remains unclear. Germline assignment: CDR1 SGHNT and CDR2 YYREEE (reference sequence). The CDR3 runs to 14 residues. V was clipped by 4 bases and J by 8 bases, with 18 bases between them. Drawing the rest from reference TRBV5-4 and TRBJ1-1, the complete variable domain is ETGVTQSPTHLIKTRGQQVTLRCSSQSGHNTVSWYQQALGQGPQFIFQYYREEENGRGNFPPRFSGLQFPNYSSELNVNALELDDSALYLCASSARVAGREAFFGQGTRLTVV.